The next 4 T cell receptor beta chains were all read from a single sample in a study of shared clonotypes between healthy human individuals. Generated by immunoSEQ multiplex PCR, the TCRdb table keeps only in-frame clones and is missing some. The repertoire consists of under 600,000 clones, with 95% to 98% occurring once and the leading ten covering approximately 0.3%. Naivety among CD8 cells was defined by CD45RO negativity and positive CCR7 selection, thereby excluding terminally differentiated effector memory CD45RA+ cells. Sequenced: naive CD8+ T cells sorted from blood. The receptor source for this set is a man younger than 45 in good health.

The CDR3 DNA reads TGTGCCAGCAGCCACATTGGTGTAGCGGAATCCTACAATGAGCAGTTCTTC. Translation gives CASSHIGVAESYNEQFF. The chain joins TRBV11-2 to TRBJ2-1; D might be TRBD2 (6 bases). The CDR3 sequence is 17 residues long. With 5 bases removed from V and 1 base from J, the gap between germline ends came to 18 bases. The V gene's germline CDR1 is SGHAT and CDR2 FQNNGV.

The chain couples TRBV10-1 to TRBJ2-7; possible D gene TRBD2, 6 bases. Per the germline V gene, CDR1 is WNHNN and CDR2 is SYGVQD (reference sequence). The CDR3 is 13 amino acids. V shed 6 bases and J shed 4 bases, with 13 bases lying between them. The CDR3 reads CASSEEGTYEQYF. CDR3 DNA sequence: TGCGCCAGCAGCGAGGAGGGGACTTACGAGCAGTACTTC.

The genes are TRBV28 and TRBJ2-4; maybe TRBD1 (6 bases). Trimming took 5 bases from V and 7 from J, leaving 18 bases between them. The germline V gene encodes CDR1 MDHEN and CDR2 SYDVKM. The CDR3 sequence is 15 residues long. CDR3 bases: TGTGCCAGCAGTCCGTTAGCCCTTACAGGGAACATTCAGTACTTC. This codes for CASSPLALTGNIQYF.

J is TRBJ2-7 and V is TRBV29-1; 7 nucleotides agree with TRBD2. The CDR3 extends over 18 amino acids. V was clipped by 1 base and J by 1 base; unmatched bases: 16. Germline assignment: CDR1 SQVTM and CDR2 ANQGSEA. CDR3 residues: CSVEGVREEGRASYEQYF. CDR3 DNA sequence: TGCAGCGTTGAAGGTGTACGGGAGGAGGGTCGGGCGTCCTACGAGCAGTACTTC.